This TCR beta chain was sequenced for a study of long-term antiretroviral therapy in people with HIV. Runs used v3.0 of the immunoSEQ assay and were done at survey level. Clones were sequenced by immunoSEQ multiplex PCR, and TCRdb holds only the in-frame ones, with some missing. The sample comprises 23,000 or so clones, roughly 80% of which are singletons, and about 20% rests with the top ten. Only one count was recorded for this clone. The receptor was derived from a man aged 50 to 59 with HIV. The input for sequencing was unsorted PBMCs, taken 0.4 years after starting antiretroviral therapy.

CDR3 coding DNA: TGTGCCAGCAGTCACCCGGACACGTACAATGAGCAGTTCTTC. It is translated as CASSHPDTYNEQFF. The chain is built from TRBV27 and TRBJ2-1, with D tentatively TRBD1 (5 bases). The CDR3 runs to 14 residues. The ends were cut back, 5 bases at V and 4 bases at J, with 12 bases in the middle. Germline CDR1 MNHEY, CDR2 SMNVEV (reference sequence).